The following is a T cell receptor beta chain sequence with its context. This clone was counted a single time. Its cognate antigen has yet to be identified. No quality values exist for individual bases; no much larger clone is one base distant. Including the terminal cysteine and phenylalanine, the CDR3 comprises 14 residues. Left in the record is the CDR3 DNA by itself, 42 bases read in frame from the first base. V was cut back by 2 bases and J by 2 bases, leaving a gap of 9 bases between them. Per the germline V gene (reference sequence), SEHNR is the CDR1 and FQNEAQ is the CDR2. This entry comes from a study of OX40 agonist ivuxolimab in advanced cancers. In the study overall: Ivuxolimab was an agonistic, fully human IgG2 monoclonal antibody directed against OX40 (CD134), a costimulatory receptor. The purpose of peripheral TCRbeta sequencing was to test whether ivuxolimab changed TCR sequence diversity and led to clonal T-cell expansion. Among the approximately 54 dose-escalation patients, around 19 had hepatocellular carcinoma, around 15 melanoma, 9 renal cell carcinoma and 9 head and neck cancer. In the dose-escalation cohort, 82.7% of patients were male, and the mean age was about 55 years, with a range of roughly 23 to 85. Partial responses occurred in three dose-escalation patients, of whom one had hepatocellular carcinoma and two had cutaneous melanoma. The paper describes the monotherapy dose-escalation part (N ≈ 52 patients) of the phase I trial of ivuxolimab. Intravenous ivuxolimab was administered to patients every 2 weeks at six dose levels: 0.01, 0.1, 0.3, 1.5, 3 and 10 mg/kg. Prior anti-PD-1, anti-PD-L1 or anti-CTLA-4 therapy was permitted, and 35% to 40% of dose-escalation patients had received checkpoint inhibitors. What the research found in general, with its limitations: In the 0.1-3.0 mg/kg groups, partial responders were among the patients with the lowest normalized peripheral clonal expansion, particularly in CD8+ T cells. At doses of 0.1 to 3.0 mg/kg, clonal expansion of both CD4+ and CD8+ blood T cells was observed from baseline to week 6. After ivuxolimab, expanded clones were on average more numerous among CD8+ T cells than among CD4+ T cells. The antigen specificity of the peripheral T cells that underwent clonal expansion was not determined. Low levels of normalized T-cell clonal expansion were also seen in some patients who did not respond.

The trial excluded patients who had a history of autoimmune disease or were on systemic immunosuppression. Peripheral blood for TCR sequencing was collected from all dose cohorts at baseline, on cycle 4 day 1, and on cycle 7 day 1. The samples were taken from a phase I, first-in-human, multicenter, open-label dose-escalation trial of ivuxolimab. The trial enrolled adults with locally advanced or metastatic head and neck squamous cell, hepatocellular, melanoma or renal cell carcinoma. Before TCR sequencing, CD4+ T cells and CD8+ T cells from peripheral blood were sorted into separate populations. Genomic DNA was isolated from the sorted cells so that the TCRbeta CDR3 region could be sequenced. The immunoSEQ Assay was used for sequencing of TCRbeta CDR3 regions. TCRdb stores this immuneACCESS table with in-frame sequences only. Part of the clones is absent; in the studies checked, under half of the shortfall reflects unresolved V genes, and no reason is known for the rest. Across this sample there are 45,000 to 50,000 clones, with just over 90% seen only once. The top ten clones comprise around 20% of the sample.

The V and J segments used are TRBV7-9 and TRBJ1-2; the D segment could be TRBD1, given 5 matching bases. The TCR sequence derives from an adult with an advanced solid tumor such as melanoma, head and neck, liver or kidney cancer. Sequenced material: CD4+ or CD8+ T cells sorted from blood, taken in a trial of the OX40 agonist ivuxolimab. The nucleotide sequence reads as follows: TGTGCCAGCAGCTTATTGGACAAGAACTATGGCTACACCTTC. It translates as CASSLLDKNYGYTF.